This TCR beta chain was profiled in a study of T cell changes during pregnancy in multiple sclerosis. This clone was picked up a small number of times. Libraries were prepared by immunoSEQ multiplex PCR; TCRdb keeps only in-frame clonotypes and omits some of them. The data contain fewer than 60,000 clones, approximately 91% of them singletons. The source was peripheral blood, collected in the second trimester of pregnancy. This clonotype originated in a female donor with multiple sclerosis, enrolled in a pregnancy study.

CDR3 sequence (DNA): TGTGCCAGTGCGGTCCGAGGACAGCCCCAGCATTTT. It encodes CASAVRGQPQHF. The chain carries TRBV28 and TRBJ1-5; unclear D gene. V gave up 9 bases and J gave up 7 bases, with 13 bases separating them. This CDR3 contains 12 residues. Germline V gene lookup returns CDR1 MDHEN and CDR2 SYDVKM.